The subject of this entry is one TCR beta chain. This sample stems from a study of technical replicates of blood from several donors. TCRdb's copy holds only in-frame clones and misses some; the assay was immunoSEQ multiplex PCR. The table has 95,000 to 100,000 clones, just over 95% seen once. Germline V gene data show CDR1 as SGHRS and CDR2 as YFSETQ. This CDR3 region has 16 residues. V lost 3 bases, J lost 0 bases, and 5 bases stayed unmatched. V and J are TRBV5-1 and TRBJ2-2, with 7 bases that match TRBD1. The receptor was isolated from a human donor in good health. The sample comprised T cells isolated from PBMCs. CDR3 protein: CASSSGQFSNTGELFF. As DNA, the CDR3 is TGCGCCAGCAGCTCGGGACAGTTCTCGAACACCGGGGAGCTGTTTTTT.